These T cell receptor beta chains were read from a single sample in a study of CXCR4 blockade with PD-1 therapy in pancreatic cancer. Produced via immunoSEQ multiplex PCR; TCRdb's table is partial and in-frame only. Seen here are over 1,500 clones, 39% observed once, and the top ten hold around an eighth. Sequencing input: tumor tissue. The receptor source for this set is a human donor with pancreatic ductal adenocarcinoma. The CDR3 runs from the conserved cysteine through the conserved F or W. The D gene is left open where the match is weak. Clone size is given for some rows only: seen once, a few or many times, or a class if the clone is expanded.

CDR3 DNA: TGTGCCAGCAGCCAACAGCGGGAGGGCTCCTACAATGAGCAGTTCTTC
CDR3 protein: CASSQQREGSYNEQFF
D gene: TRBD2
V gene: TRBV11-3
J gene: TRBJ2-1
clone size: few

CDR3 DNA: TGTGCCTGGGGGGGCGAGGGCGAGCAGTACTTC
CDR3 protein: CAWGGEGEQYF
D gene: NA
V gene: TRBV30
J gene: TRBJ2-7
clone size: NA

CDR3 DNA: TGTGCCAGCTCACCACAGAGTCTGAACACTGAAGCTTTCTTT
CDR3 protein: CASSPQSLNTEAFF
D gene: NA
V gene: TRBV18
J gene: TRBJ1-1
clone size: NA

CDR3 DNA: TGTGCCAGCAGAATAGGGGCAGGGAGGGGATCCGAGCAGTACTTC
CDR3 protein: CASRIGAGRGSEQYF
D gene: TRBD2
V gene: TRBV11-3
J gene: TRBJ2-7
clone size: medium-sized

CDR3 DNA: TGTGCCAGTAGTTCAGGGGGGAACACTGAAGCTTTCTTT
CDR3 protein: CASSSGGNTEAFF
D gene: TRBD1
V gene: TRBV19
J gene: TRBJ1-1
clone size: NA

CDR3 DNA: TGCGCCAGCAGCGTCCAGACAGATTTAAACACTGAAGCTTTCTTT
CDR3 protein: CASSVQTDLNTEAFF
D gene: NA
V gene: TRBV4-1
J gene: TRBJ1-1
clone size: few

CDR3 DNA: TGTGCCAGCAGCCCTAGTCCGGGACAGTTCTACGAGCAGTACTTC
CDR3 protein: CASSPSPGQFYEQYF
D gene: TRBD1
V gene: TRBV16
J gene: TRBJ2-7
clone size: NA

CDR3 DNA: TGTGCCAGCTCAATGGACAGGGCGAACACTGAAGCTTTCTTT
CDR3 protein: CASSMDRANTEAFF
D gene: TRBD1
V gene: TRBV18
J gene: TRBJ1-1
clone size: few

CDR3 DNA: TGTGCCAGCAGCCAAATAAGAATTAACGGGGAGCTGTTTTTT
CDR3 protein: CASSQIRINGELFF
D gene: NA
V gene: TRBV14
J gene: TRBJ2-2
clone size: NA

CDR3 DNA: TGTGCCAGCAGTTGGGGACAGAACACTGAAGCTTTCTTT
CDR3 protein: CASSWGQNTEAFF
D gene: NA
V gene: TRBV6-8
J gene: TRBJ1-1
clone size: few

CDR3 DNA: TGTGCCAGCAGTTACTCAGACGGGACAGGGTCTCGAGATACGCAGTATTTT
CDR3 protein: CASSYSDGTGSRDTQYF
D gene: TRBD1
V gene: TRBV6-8
J gene: TRBJ2-3
clone size: NA

CDR3 DNA: TGCGCCAGCAGCCAAGATGTGCTAGCGGGGGGGGCAGATACGCAGTATTTT
CDR3 protein: CASSQDVLAGGADTQYF
D gene: TRBD2
V gene: TRBV23-1
J gene: TRBJ2-3
clone size: NA

CDR3 DNA: TGTGCCAGCAGCTGGGGACAGAGTAATTCACCCCTCCACTTT
CDR3 protein: CASSWGQSNSPLHF
D gene: TRBD1
V gene: TRBV11-1
J gene: TRBJ1-6
clone size: NA

CDR3 DNA: TGCAGCACATACAGGGGAGGGAACACTGAAGCTTTCTTT
CDR3 protein: CSTYRGGNTEAFF
D gene: TRBD1
V gene: TRBV29-1
J gene: TRBJ1-1
clone size: NA

CDR3 DNA: TGTGCCAGCAGGGGGGAATACACCGGGGAGCTGTTTTTT
CDR3 protein: CASRGEYTGELFF
D gene: NA
V gene: TRBV6-8
J gene: TRBJ2-2
clone size: few

CDR3 DNA: TGTGCCAGTAGTCCACAGACTAGCGGGAGGCACGAGCAGTACTTC
CDR3 protein: CASSPQTSGRHEQYF
D gene: TRBD2
V gene: TRBV19
J gene: TRBJ2-7
clone size: NA

CDR3 DNA: TGTGCCACCAGCAGAGCCCAGGATTCCCGGGGTGAAGCTTTCTTT
CDR3 protein: CATSRAQDSRGEAFF
D gene: NA
V gene: TRBV15
J gene: TRBJ1-1
clone size: NA

CDR3 DNA: TGTGCCAGTAGTATCACAGGGGGCACCGGGGAGCTGTTTTTT
CDR3 protein: CASSITGGTGELFF
D gene: TRBD1
V gene: TRBV19
J gene: TRBJ2-2
clone size: NA

CDR3 DNA: TGTGCCAGCAGTTACTGGACCGCGGACACCGGGGAGCTGTTTTTT
CDR3 protein: CASSYWTADTGELFF
D gene: NA
V gene: TRBV6-8
J gene: TRBJ2-2
clone size: NA

CDR3 DNA: TGTGCCAGCAGCGGAGGACAGGGGTTATTTCTGAATACGCAGTATTTT
CDR3 protein: CASSGGQGLFLNTQYF
D gene: TRBD1
V gene: TRBV11-3
J gene: TRBJ2-3
clone size: few

CDR3 DNA: TGTGCCAGTCGCAATAGCGGGTCTTCCTACGAGCAGTACTTC
CDR3 protein: CASRNSGSSYEQYF
D gene: TRBD2
V gene: TRBV6-8
J gene: TRBJ2-7
clone size: NA

CDR3 DNA: TGTGCCTGGAGTTCAGGGGTGCTCGGCTACACCTTC
CDR3 protein: CAWSSGVLGYTF
D gene: NA
V gene: TRBV30
J gene: TRBJ1-2
clone size: NA

CDR3 DNA: TGCAGCGCTGAAACAGGGTTGAGCGCAGATACGCAGTATTTT
CDR3 protein: CSAETGLSADTQYF
D gene: NA
V gene: TRBV29-1
J gene: TRBJ2-3
clone size: NA

CDR3 DNA: TGTGCCAGCTCACCCGCGTTGAACACTGAAGCTTTCTTT
CDR3 protein: CASSPALNTEAFF
D gene: NA
V gene: TRBV18
J gene: TRBJ1-1
clone size: NA

CDR3 DNA: TGTGCCAGCAGTGAGCAGGGGGCGACGATATCGACCCAGTACTTC
CDR3 protein: CASSEQGATISTQYF
D gene: TRBD1
V gene: TRBV6-8
J gene: TRBJ2-5
clone size: few

CDR3 DNA: TGTGCCAGCAGCCACCCGGGACTAGCGGGCTCCTACGAGCAGTACTTC
CDR3 protein: CASSHPGLAGSYEQYF
D gene: TRBD2
V gene: TRBV6-9
J gene: TRBJ2-7
clone size: NA

CDR3 DNA: TGTGCCAGCAGCTTCGACAGTTTATCTGAGCAGTACTTC
CDR3 protein: CASSFDSLSEQYF
D gene: NA
V gene: TRBV6-8
J gene: TRBJ2-7
clone size: medium-sized

CDR3 DNA: TGTGCCACCAGCAACCGGGACAGGGGGCTTCAGCCCCAGCATTTT
CDR3 protein: CATSNRDRGLQPQHF
D gene: TRBD1
V gene: TRBV15
J gene: TRBJ1-5
clone size: NA

CDR3 DNA: TGTGCCAGCAGTGAAGGTTGGGACAGGGCATCCTATGGCTACACCTTC
CDR3 protein: CASSEGWDRASYGYTF
D gene: TRBD1
V gene: TRBV2
J gene: TRBJ1-2
clone size: NA

CDR3 DNA: TGTGCCTGGAGTGCAGAAGGGACCTCTCGAGGGGAAAAACTGTTTTTT
CDR3 protein: CAWSAEGTSRGEKLFF
D gene: NA
V gene: TRBV30
J gene: TRBJ1-4
clone size: NA

CDR3 DNA: TGTGCCAGCACCTACGGACTAGCGGTAGATACGCAGTATTTT
CDR3 protein: CASTYGLAVDTQYF
D gene: TRBD2
V gene: TRBV6-8
J gene: TRBJ2-3
clone size: NA

CDR3 DNA: TGTGCCTGGACTAAACTGAGGAACTTGGCCGGGGAGCTGTTTTTT
CDR3 protein: CAWTKLRNLAGELFF
D gene: NA
V gene: TRBV30
J gene: TRBJ2-2
clone size: NA

CDR3 DNA: TGTGCCAGTAGTATAGCAGGGGAAGAGACCCAGTACTTC
CDR3 protein: CASSIAGEETQYF
D gene: NA
V gene: TRBV19
J gene: TRBJ2-5
clone size: NA

CDR3 DNA: TGTGCCAGCAGCGTGGGACAGGCTAAAAACATTCAGTACTTC
CDR3 protein: CASSVGQAKNIQYF
D gene: TRBD1
V gene: TRBV9
J gene: TRBJ2-4
clone size: NA

CDR3 DNA: TGTGCCAGCAGTCCTGGGACTTCTATAACCTACAATGAGCAGTTCTTC
CDR3 protein: CASSPGTSITYNEQFF
D gene: NA
V gene: TRBV7-2
J gene: TRBJ2-1
clone size: few

CDR3 DNA: TGTGCCAGCAGCTCCCCTCGGGGAGGTCTTACGAACACTGAAGCTTTCTTT
CDR3 protein: CASSSPRGGLTNTEAFF
D gene: NA
V gene: TRBV9
J gene: TRBJ1-1
clone size: NA

CDR3 DNA: TGTGCCAGTAGTATTAACACCCAAGAGACCCAGTACTTC
CDR3 protein: CASSINTQETQYF
D gene: NA
V gene: TRBV19
J gene: TRBJ2-5
clone size: NA

CDR3 DNA: TGTGCCAGCAGCTCACAGGGCAGGAGGCGAGAGACCCAGTACTTC
CDR3 protein: CASSSQGRRRETQYF
D gene: NA
V gene: TRBV28
J gene: TRBJ2-5
clone size: NA

CDR3 DNA: TGTGCCAGCAGCTTAATTCCAGCGGGAGAAGAGACCCAGTACTTC
CDR3 protein: CASSLIPAGEETQYF
D gene: TRBD2
V gene: TRBV11-3
J gene: TRBJ2-5
clone size: medium-sized

CDR3 DNA: TGTGCCACCAGCAGAGTCGCCAGGTACTCTGGAAACACCATATATTTT
CDR3 protein: CATSRVARYSGNTIYF
D gene: NA
V gene: TRBV15
J gene: TRBJ1-3
clone size: NA

CDR3 DNA: TGTGCCAGCAGTGAATTCGATGGCAATCAGCCCCAGCATTTT
CDR3 protein: CASSEFDGNQPQHF
D gene: NA
V gene: TRBV25-1
J gene: TRBJ1-5
clone size: NA

CDR3 DNA: TGTGCCACCAGCAGAGATCAAAAGGGGGCCAACGTCCTGACTTTC
CDR3 protein: CATSRDQKGANVLTF
D gene: NA
V gene: TRBV15
J gene: TRBJ2-6
clone size: NA

CDR3 DNA: TGTGCCAGTAGCACCGGACTCTCCTACGAGCAGTACTTC
CDR3 protein: CASSTGLSYEQYF
D gene: NA
V gene: TRBV19
J gene: TRBJ2-7
clone size: NA

CDR3 DNA: TGCGCCAGCGAAACAGGGATGAGCAATCAGCCCCAGCATTTT
CDR3 protein: CASETGMSNQPQHF
D gene: NA
V gene: TRBV10-2
J gene: TRBJ1-5
clone size: NA

CDR3 DNA: TGTGCCAGCAGCTTTTCTAGCGGGGGGGGAGAGACCCAGTACTTC
CDR3 protein: CASSFSSGGGETQYF
D gene: TRBD2
V gene: TRBV7-6
J gene: TRBJ2-5
clone size: few

CDR3 DNA: TGTGCCATCAGTGAGCGGGTCTACGAGCAGTACTTC
CDR3 protein: CAISERVYEQYF
D gene: NA
V gene: TRBV10-3
J gene: TRBJ2-7
clone size: few

CDR3 DNA: TGTGCCAGCAGCGGACAGTGGAGGGGCGAGCAGTACTTC
CDR3 protein: CASSGQWRGEQYF
D gene: NA
V gene: TRBV28
J gene: TRBJ2-7
clone size: NA

CDR3 DNA: TGTGCCAGCAGCCAGGGGGAGAGCTATGGCTACACCTTC
CDR3 protein: CASSQGESYGYTF
D gene: TRBD1
V gene: TRBV7-1
J gene: TRBJ1-2
clone size: NA

CDR3 DNA: TGTGCCAGCTCAGCCCAAGACTATGGCTACACCTTC
CDR3 protein: CASSAQDYGYTF
D gene: NA
V gene: TRBV18
J gene: TRBJ1-2
clone size: NA

CDR3 DNA: TGTGCCAGCAGCTTAGAATGGCTAGTCAGCGAGCAGTACTTC
CDR3 protein: CASSLEWLVSEQYF
D gene: NA
V gene: TRBV11-3
J gene: TRBJ2-7
clone size: medium-sized

CDR3 DNA: TGTGCCACCAGCAGAGCTACGGCGGGAGGAGAGACCCAGTACTTC
CDR3 protein: CATSRATAGGETQYF
D gene: TRBD2
V gene: TRBV15
J gene: TRBJ2-5
clone size: NA

CDR3 DNA: TGTGCCAGCAGAACCGGGACGCGGCAAGAGACCCAGTACTTC
CDR3 protein: CASRTGTRQETQYF
D gene: NA
V gene: TRBV6-8
J gene: TRBJ2-5
clone size: few